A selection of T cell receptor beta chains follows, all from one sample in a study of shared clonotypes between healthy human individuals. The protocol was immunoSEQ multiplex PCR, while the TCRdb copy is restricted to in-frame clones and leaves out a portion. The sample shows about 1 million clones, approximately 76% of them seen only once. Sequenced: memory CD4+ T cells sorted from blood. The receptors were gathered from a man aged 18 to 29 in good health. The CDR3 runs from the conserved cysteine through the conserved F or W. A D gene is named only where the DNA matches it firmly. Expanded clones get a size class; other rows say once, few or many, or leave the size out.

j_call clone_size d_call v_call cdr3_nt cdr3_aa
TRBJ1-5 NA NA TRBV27 TGTGCCAGCAGTTTACTAGTAGGGGTCGGCAATCAGCCCCAGCATTTT CASSLLVGVGNQPQHF
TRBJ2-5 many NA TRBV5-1 TGCGCCAGCAGCTTGGGACCATTCCAAGAGACCCAGTACTTC CASSLGPFQETQYF
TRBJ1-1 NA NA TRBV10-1 TGCGCCAGCAGTGGTGGTTGGGGGCGGGACACTGAAGCTTTCTTT CASSGGWGRDTEAFF
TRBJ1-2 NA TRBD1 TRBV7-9 TGTGCCAGCAGCGAAGGGACAGGCGATGGCTACACCTTC CASSEGTGDGYTF
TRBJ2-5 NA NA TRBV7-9 TGTGCCAGCAGCTTAGGAGGGAGCAGGGAGACCCAGTACTTC CASSLGGSRETQYF
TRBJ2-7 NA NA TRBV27 TGTGCCAGCAGGGGAACCCTGGGGGTTGACGAGCAGTACTTC CASRGTLGVDEQYF
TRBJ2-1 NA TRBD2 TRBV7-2 TGTGCCAGCAGCGCGGGACTAGCAGTAGACAATGAGCAGTTCTTC CASSAGLAVDNEQFF
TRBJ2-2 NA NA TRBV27 TGTGCCAGCAGTTTACCCCCCGGGGAGCTGTTTTTT CASSLPPGELFF
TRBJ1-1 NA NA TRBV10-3 TGTGCCATCAGTGAGGCGAGCGTTGGTGGCACTGAAGCTTTCTTT CAISEASVGGTEAFF
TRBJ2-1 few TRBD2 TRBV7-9 TGTGCCAGCAGGACAGGCGCCAGACTAGCGGGGGAGAATGAGCAGTTCTTC CASRTGARLAGENEQFF
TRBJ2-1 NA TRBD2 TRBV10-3 TGTGCCATCAGTGAGTCGGGTAGCGGGCCTACTAACTCCTACAATGAGCAGTTCTTC CAISESGSGPTNSYNEQFF
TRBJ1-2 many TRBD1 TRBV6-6 TGTGCCAGCGACTGGGGGCAGGGGGCCTCGGGCGGCTACACCTTC CASDWGQGASGGYTF
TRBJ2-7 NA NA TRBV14 TGTGCCAGCAGCCAAGGGGGGCAGGGGCATAAAGACGAGCAGTACTTC CASSQGGQGHKDEQYF
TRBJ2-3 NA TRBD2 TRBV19 TGTGCCAGTAGTATAGATTATCATCAAGCGGGAGTGGCAGATACGCAGTATTTT CASSIDYHQAGVADTQYF
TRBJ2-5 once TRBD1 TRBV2 TGTGCCAGCAGTGGGGGACAGGGACTTCAAGAGACCCAGTACTTC CASSGGQGLQETQYF
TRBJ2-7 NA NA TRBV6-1 TGTGCCAGCACAACCGGATCCGGGACCGGCTACGAGCAGTACTTC CASTTGSGTGYEQYF
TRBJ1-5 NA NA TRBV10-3 TGTGCCATCAGTGAGTCGAGGGAGCAGCCCCAGCATTTT CAISESREQPQHF
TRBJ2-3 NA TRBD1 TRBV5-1 TGCGCCAGCAGCTCCAGGGGGCGAAGCACAGATACGCAGTATTTT CASSSRGRSTDTQYF
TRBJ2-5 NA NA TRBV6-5 TGTGCCAGCGATAACGGAGGGGAGACCCAGTACTTC CASDNGGETQYF
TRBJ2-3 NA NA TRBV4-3 TGCGCCAGCAGCCGAGTAACCGGGACTAGGGGGCCGGCGCAGTATTTT CASSRVTGTRGPAQYF
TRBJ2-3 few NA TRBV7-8 TGTGCCAGCAGCGCAGGAGGAGCCGGAGGGTTTAAGCAGTATTTT CASSAGGAGGFKQYF
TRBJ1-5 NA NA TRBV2 TGTGCCAGCAGGCCCGGGGCAGTCAATAGCAATCAGCCCCAGCATTTT CASRPGAVNSNQPQHF
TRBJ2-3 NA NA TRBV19 TGTGCCAGTAGTATGTATGGACAAGGGGCCACAGATACGCAGTATTTT CASSMYGQGATDTQYF
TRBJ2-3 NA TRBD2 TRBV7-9 TGTGCCAGCAGCTTAGCGGGAGGGCCCACAGATACGCAGTATTTT CASSLAGGPTDTQYF
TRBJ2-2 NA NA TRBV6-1 TGTGCCAGCAGTCCGACAGGCGGTATCACCGGGGAGCTGTTTTTT CASSPTGGITGELFF
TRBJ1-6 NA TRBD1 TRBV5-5 TGTGCCAGCAGCTTCCGGGACAGGGATTATAATTCACCCCTCCACTTT CASSFRDRDYNSPLHF
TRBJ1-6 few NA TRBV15 TGTGCCACCAGCAAGGGAGGGGCCAGGGGCGCGTCACCCCTCCACTTT CATSKGGARGASPLHF
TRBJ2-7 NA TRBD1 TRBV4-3 TGCGCCAGCAGCCAAGATTGGGACAGGGACTACGAGCAGTACTTC CASSQDWDRDYEQYF
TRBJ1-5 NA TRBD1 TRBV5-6 TGTGCCAGCAGCGCGACAGGGGGCGCGGGCAATCAGCCCCAGCATTTT CASSATGGAGNQPQHF
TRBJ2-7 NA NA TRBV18 TGTGCCAGCTGTGCAGCACAGAAGCCTTACGAGCAGTACTTC CASCAAQKPYEQYF
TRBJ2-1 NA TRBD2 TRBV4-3 TGCGCCAGCAGCCAAGAATCCTGGGAGGGTGAGCAGTTCTTC CASSQESWEGEQFF
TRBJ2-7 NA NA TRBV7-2 TGTGCCAGCAGCTTAAGCCTCTACGAGCAGTACTTC CASSLSLYEQYF
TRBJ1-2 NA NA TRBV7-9 TGTGCCAGCAGCTTAGCGGGGACATCTAACTATGGCTACACCTTC CASSLAGTSNYGYTF
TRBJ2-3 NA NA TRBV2 TGTGCCAGCAGTGATCGGACCCGCGGAGATACGCAGTATTTT CASSDRTRGDTQYF
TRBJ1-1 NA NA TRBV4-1 TGCGCCAGCAGCCAAGTGCGGAGGTTGAACACTGAAGCTTTCTTT CASSQVRRLNTEAFF
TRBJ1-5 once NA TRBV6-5 TGTGCCAGCAGTCCCCGGGGCCGTAATCAGCCCCAGCATTTT CASSPRGRNQPQHF
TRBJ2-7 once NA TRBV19 TGTGCCAGTAGTATATTCGAGGGTTCATACGAGCAGTACTTC CASSIFEGSYEQYF
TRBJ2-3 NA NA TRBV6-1 TGTGCCAGCAGTGAACGGGGGATTAGCACAGATACGCAGTATTTT CASSERGISTDTQYF
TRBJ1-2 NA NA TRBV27 TGTGCCAGCAGTTTAGGCGGCTCGGTAGTTACCTATGGCTACACCTTC CASSLGGSVVTYGYTF
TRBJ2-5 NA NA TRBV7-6 TGTGCCAGCAGCCCAGGGACGACGGAGACCCAGTACTTC CASSPGTTETQYF
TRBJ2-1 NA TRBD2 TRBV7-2 TGTGCCAGCAGCTTAGCGACGAGCGGGAGGTGGTTCTATGAGCAGTTCTTC CASSLATSGRWFYEQFF
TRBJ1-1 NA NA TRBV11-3 TGTGCCAGCAGCTTAAGGGGAATCTACGGGACTGAAGCTTTCTTT CASSLRGIYGTEAFF
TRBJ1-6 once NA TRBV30 TGTGCCTGGATGCGGGGGTACTATAATTCACCCCTCCACTTT CAWMRGYYNSPLHF
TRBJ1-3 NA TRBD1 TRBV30 TGTGCCTGGAGGCCCCTGGACAGGTCCGGAAACACCATATATTTT CAWRPLDRSGNTIYF
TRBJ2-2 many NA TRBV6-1 TGTGCCAGCAGTGAAGGGACAAGGAACACCGGGGAGCTGTTTTTT CASSEGTRNTGELFF
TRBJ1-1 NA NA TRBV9 TGTGCCAGCAGCGCACAGGGTTCCCAGAACACTGAAGCTTTCTTT CASSAQGSQNTEAFF
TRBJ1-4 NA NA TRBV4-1 TGCGCCAGCAGCCAAGAATTCGATTTACGGCTTCCTAATGAAAAACTGTTTTTT CASSQEFDLRLPNEKLFF
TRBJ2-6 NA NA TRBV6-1 TGTGCCAGCAGTGAAGGAGGGAATGGGGCCAACGTCCTGACTTTC CASSEGGNGANVLTF
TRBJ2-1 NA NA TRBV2 TGTGCCAGCACTAGACTGGACTACAATGAGCAGTTCTTC CASTRLDYNEQFF
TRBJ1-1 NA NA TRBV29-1 TGCAGCGTTGAAAGGGTGGCCCGGGATACTGAAGCTTTCTTT CSVERVARDTEAFF
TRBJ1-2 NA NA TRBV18 TGTGCCAGCTCCCTCGGTGATGGCGGCTATGGCTACACCTTC CASSLGDGGYGYTF
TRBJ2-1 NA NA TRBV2 TGTGCCAGCATGGGGGACGGGTACAATGAGCAGTTCTTC CASMGDGYNEQFF
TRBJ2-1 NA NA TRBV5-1 TGCGCCAGCAGCTTGGAGGCAGGGCGAGACGAGCAGTTCTTC CASSLEAGRDEQFF
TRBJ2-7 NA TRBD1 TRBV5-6 TGTGCCAGCAGCTTGGCGGACAGGGCTTGGTACGAGCAGTACTTC CASSLADRAWYEQYF
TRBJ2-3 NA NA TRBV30 TGTGCCTGGAGTTTGGCCGGGCTAAGGGATACGCAGTATTTT CAWSLAGLRDTQYF
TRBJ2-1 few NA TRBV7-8 TGTGCCAGCAGCCACGGGCCCGGGGGGCTAAACTACAATGAGCAGTTCTTC CASSHGPGGLNYNEQFF
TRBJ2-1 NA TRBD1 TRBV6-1 TGTGCCAGCAGTGACCAGGGGACAGGTTACAATGAGCAGTTCTTC CASSDQGTGYNEQFF